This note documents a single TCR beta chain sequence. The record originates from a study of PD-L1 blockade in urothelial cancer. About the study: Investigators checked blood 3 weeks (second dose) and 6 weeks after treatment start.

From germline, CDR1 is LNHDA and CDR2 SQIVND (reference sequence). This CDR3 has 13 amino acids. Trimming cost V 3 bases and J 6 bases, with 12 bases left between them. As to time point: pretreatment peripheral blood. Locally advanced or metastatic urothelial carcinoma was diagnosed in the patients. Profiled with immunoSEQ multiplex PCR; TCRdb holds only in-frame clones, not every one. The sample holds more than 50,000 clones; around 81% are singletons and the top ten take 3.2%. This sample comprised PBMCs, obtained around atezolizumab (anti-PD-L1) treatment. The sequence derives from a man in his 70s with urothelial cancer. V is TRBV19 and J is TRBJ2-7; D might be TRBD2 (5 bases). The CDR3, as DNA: TGTGCCAGTAGTATGATCGAGGGCCGCGAGCAGTACTTC. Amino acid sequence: CASSMIEGREQYF.